Each of the 15 T cell receptor beta chains below was sequenced from the same sample in a study of cytomegalovirus exposure and HLA in healthy donors. The PCR contained 60 Vbeta and 13 Jbeta primers. Repertoires were generated with immunoSEQ multiplex PCR, while TCRdb's copy carries only in-frame clones and drops some. The sample shows roughly 150,000 clones, around four fifths of them seen only once. Material for sequencing was PBMCs. The origin of the receptors is a girl under 10 years old in good health and CMV-seropositive.

The DNA for the CDR3 is TGTGCCAGCAGTTTGAGGACCGGGGATTACGAGCAGTACTTC. It is translated as CASSLRTGDYEQYF. The chain links TRBV28 to TRBJ2-7; possible D gene TRBD2, 5 bases. Germline V CDR1 and CDR2: MDHEN, SYDVKM. The germline V and J ends were trimmed by 3 bases and 4 bases, with 13 bases remaining between them. The CDR3 consists of 14 residues.

The chain recombines TRBV28 with TRBJ2-5, with D tentatively TRBD1 (6 bases). Trimming pared 5 bases from V and 5 bases from J, leaving 15 bases between. The germline CDR1 and CDR2 sequences are MDHEN and SYDVKM. This CDR3 is 14 amino acids long. The CDR3 region is CASSPLYREETQYF. In DNA, the CDR3 is TGTGCCAGCAGTCCCCTGTACAGGGAGGAGACCCAGTACTTC.

The CDR3 protein is CAWAGSGRVYEQYF. The DNA of the CDR3 is TGTGCCTGGGCGGGTAGCGGGAGAGTATACGAGCAGTACTTC. The chain links TRBV30 to TRBJ2-7; TRBD2 matches 9 bases. The CDR3 has 14 residues. Per the germline V gene, CDR1 is GTSNPN and CDR2 is SVGIG (reference sequence). Trimming took 5 bases from V and 4 from J; bases not matched to a gene: 9.

The J gene is TRBJ1-4, the V gene TRBV28; D uncertain. The CDR3 contains 17 residues. The V gene's germline CDR1 is MDHEN and CDR2 SYDVKM. The germline V and J ends were trimmed by 5 bases and 4 bases, with 20 bases remaining between them. Here the CDR3 reads CASSGYSGYYINEKLFF. CDR3 nucleotide sequence: TGTGCCAGCAGTGGTTACAGCGGCTACTATATTAATGAAAAACTGTTTTTT.

V is TRBV9 and J is TRBJ2-2; the D is unclear. Trimming removed 0 bases from V and 1 base from J, with 4 bases in between. CDR1 is SGDLS and CDR2 is YYNGEE in the germline V gene. This CDR3 has 14 amino acids. The CDR3 DNA reads as TGTGCCAGCAGCGTAGACGGGAACACCGGGGAGCTGTTTTTT. Translation: CASSVDGNTGELFF.

In this sample, this clone turned up once. The chain employs TRBV5-4 and TRBJ2-1, with 12 bases matching TRBD1. Looked up from germline, CDR1 is SGHNT and CDR2 is YYREEE (reference sequence). The CDR3 runs 15 residues. V shed 4 bases, J shed 6 bases, and the junction held 5 bases outside the gene matches. Here the CDR3 reads CASSPGTGGLNEQFF. DNA of the CDR3: TGTGCCAGCAGCCCCGGGACAGGGGGCCTCAATGAGCAGTTCTTC.

The DNA of the CDR3 is TGTGCCAGCAGTTGGGGGGGCAACAATGAGCAGTTCTTC. Amino acid sequence: CASSWGGNNEQFF. The chain has TRBV28 and TRBJ2-1, with D possibly TRBD2 on 7 matching bases. V was pared by 4 bases and J by 5 bases, with 9 bases between. Germline V gene lookup returns CDR1 MDHEN and CDR2 SYDVKM. The CDR3 covers 13 residues.

The V gene is TRBV4-1, the J gene TRBJ1-1; D gene uncertain. This CDR3 contains 15 residues. Trimming took 4 bases from V and 1 from J, leaving 13 bases between them. CDR1 MGHRA and CDR2 YSYEKL come from the germline V gene. The CDR3 region is CASSRSRAGNTEAFF. The CDR3 DNA reads TGCGCCAGCAGCCGCTCCCGGGCGGGGAACACTGAAGCTTTCTTT.

V and J are TRBV5-5 and TRBJ2-1; 10 nucleotides agree with TRBD2. The CDR3 spans 15 residues. Trimming at V came to 4 bases and at J to 7 bases, leaving 8 bases not matched to a gene. Germline values: CDR1 SGHKS, CDR2 YYEKEE (reference sequence). In DNA, the CDR3 is TGTGCCAGCAGCCTCGGACTAGCGGTCGATAATGAGCAGTTCTTC. This encodes CASSLGLAVDNEQFF. The variable domain in full, completed from reference TRBV5-5 and TRBJ2-1, reads DAGVTQSPTHLIKTRGQQVTLRCSPISGHKSVSWYQQVLGQGPQFIFQYYEKEERGRGNFPDRFSARQFPNYSSELNVNALLLGDSALYLCASSLGLAVDNEQFFGPGTRLTVL.

The J gene is TRBJ2-3, the V gene TRBV6-1; 7 nucleotides align to TRBD2. The CDR3 consists of 14 residues. V lost 5 bases and J lost 1; bases outside the gene matches: 3. CDR1 is MNHNS, CDR2 SASEGT, per germline. CDR3 region: CASSSREGTDTQYF. The CDR3 DNA sequence: TGTGCCAGCAGTTCCCGGGAGGGCACAGATACGCAGTATTTT.

The chain couples TRBV6-5 to TRBJ2-7, with a weak D call TRBD2 (6 bases). V lost 4 bases and J 2 bases, leaving 18 bases between the germline ends. The germline gives CDR1 MNHEY, CDR2 SVGAGI. The CDR3 is made up of 16 amino acids. The CDR3 protein is CASSLSAGGAPYEQYF. DNA for the CDR3: TGTGCCAGCAGTTTATCCGCTGGCGGGGCTCCCTACGAGCAGTACTTC.

The rearrangement links TRBV7-9 to TRBJ1-4; 9 bases are shared with TRBD1. CDR1 SEHNR and CDR2 FQNEAQ come from the germline V gene (reference sequence). The CDR3 sequence is 15 residues long. The trim removed 5 bases at V and 7 bases at J, leaving 8 bases unmatched. The CDR3 loop is CASSNYRGRGEKLFF. The CDR3 DNA follows: TGTGCCAGCAGCAACTACAGGGGGCGGGGTGAAAAACTGTTTTTT.

CDR3 in DNA: TGTGCCAGCAGCCAAATTAGCTCCTACAATGAGCAGTTCTTC. Translation gives CASSQISSYNEQFF. The chain carries TRBV4-2 and TRBJ2-1; no firm D call. V lost 2 bases and J 0 bases, leaving 5 bases between the germline ends. The CDR3 has 14 residues. Germline lookup yields CDR1 LGHNA and CDR2 YNFKEQ.

This sequence joins TRBV29-1 and TRBJ2-2; 11 nucleotides line up with TRBD1. The CDR3 sequence is 14 residues long. V was clipped by 4 bases and J by 3 bases; unmatched bases: 1. Germline assignment: CDR1 SQVTM and CDR2 ANQGSEA. The CDR3 loop reads CSVGDRGDTGELFF. CDR3 in DNA: TGCAGCGTTGGGGACAGGGGGGACACCGGGGAGCTGTTTTTT.

This clone was detected only a few times. This rearrangement joins TRBV5-5 to TRBJ1-5, with 10 positions matching TRBD1. The CDR3 extends over 15 amino acids. Germline V CDR1 and CDR2: SGHKS, YYEKEE (reference sequence). J gave up 9 bases and V 0 bases, and 6 bases lay outside the gene matches. CDR3 in amino acids: CASSLGDRGLWPQHF. CDR3 coding DNA: TGTGCCAGCAGCTTGGGCGACAGGGGGCTGTGGCCCCAGCATTTT.